This T cell receptor beta chain was profiled in a study of blood T cell repertoires in COVID-19. Overall study context: Samples of COVID-19 (acute and convalescent) were obtained from the United States, Italy and Spain. T cells, B-cell-depleted T cells, or PBMCs provided the cDNA or gDNA that served as material.

Germline CDR1 and CDR2: SGDLS and YYNGEE. This CDR3 region has 16 residues. Trimming shortened V by 4 bases and J by 4 bases, and 17 bases separated the two germline ends. The repertoire was sequenced with immunoSEQ multiplex PCR; TCRdb's copy has only in-frame clones and lacks some. The sample carries 150,000 to 200,000 clones, just over 85% recorded once. In terms of age and location, participants ranged from roughly 18 to 90 years and lived in about two dozen US areas. What the recovered Cohort 3 donors had was two negative PCRs, clearance, or symptom resolution. The material sequenced was PBMCs or T cells enriched from blood (not recorded which). The chain has TRBV9 and TRBJ2-2; weak D call: TRBD1 (6 bases). The receptor comes from a woman aged 18-29 years who had recovered from COVID-19. CDR3 DNA sequence: TGTGCCAGCAGCACTGAACCGGGACAACTCACCGGGGAGCTGTTTTTT. It codes for CASSTEPGQLTGELFF.